This is a list of T cell receptor beta chains from one sample in a study of vaccination and CD4 T cells after COVID-19. Their recognized antigens are unknown. MiXCR, run by TCRdb on the PCR reads, gives a single entry per CDR3 protein. This sample has roughly 4,200 distinct CDR3 sequences, with roughly a fifth found just once. Sequencing input: CD4+ T cells from blood, cultured in vitro. Receptors were obtained from a human donor who had recovered from COVID-19. Each CDR3 is given without its conserved first and last residue. The D gene is left open where the match is weak.

v_call	j_call	d_call	cdr3_aa
TRBV6-5	TRBJ2-7	TRBD2	ASSSPGLAVYEQY
TRBV11-3	TRBJ1-6	-	ASSLGRKDSPLH
TRBV15	TRBJ2-7	-	ATSREVSYEQY
TRBV15	TRBJ2-1	-	ATTVQGGSYNEQF
TRBV2	TRBJ1-2	-	ASSDPTTSGYT
TRBV10-3	TRBJ1-1	-	AITPGGREAF
TRBV12-3/TRBV12-4	TRBJ1-6	-	ASSLSGRNSPLH
TRBV15	TRBJ1-5	-	ATSRKGNQPQH
TRBV19	TRBJ2-5	TRBD2	ASSSLAGETQY
TRBV2	TRBJ2-7	TRBD1	ASTTGGTYEQY
TRBV5-1	TRBJ2-4	TRBD2	ASSRQAGGQGKNIQY
TRBV5-1	TRBJ2-1	TRBD2	ASSLVAGVGNEQF
TRBV6-1	TRBJ1-2	TRBD1	ASRGQPHYGYT
TRBV5-1	TRBJ1-1	TRBD1	ASSLSGTGDEAF
TRBV7-2	TRBJ2-5	TRBD2	ASSSVTGSGGRETQY
TRBV7-3	TRBJ2-2	-	ASSLDSYTGGLF
TRBV24-1	TRBJ2-7	-	ATIRGLYWPYEQY
TRBV18	TRBJ2-7	-	ASSSGPPYEQY
TRBV12-5	TRBJ2-7	-	ASGLVLGVNPSSYEQY
TRBV7-9	TRBJ1-2	-	ASSPNLSPGSAAGYT
TRBV19	TRBJ1-5	TRBD1	ASSIRARGANQPQH
TRBV2	TRBJ2-1	-	ASGNRVYNEQF
TRBV5-4	TRBJ2-4	TRBD2	ASSDSRGGHVIQY
TRBV20-1	TRBJ1-5	TRBD1	SARGPGQSYQPQH
TRBV30	TRBJ2-6	-	AWSVLGSGANVLT
TRBV30	TRBJ1-6	-	AWSAAGKSDLH
TRBV7-9	TRBJ2-7	-	ASSHDRRRYEQY
TRBV6-1	TRBJ1-3	-	ASSRLQGTGNTIY
TRBV7-2	TRBJ1-2	-	ASSLDRSYYGYT
TRBV7-8	TRBJ1-2	-	ASSQLLGSSYT
TRBV7-9	TRBJ2-5	-	ASSLATPGDSWYQETQY
TRBV6-1	TRBJ2-2	TRBD1	ASSRGTGTPTAGELF